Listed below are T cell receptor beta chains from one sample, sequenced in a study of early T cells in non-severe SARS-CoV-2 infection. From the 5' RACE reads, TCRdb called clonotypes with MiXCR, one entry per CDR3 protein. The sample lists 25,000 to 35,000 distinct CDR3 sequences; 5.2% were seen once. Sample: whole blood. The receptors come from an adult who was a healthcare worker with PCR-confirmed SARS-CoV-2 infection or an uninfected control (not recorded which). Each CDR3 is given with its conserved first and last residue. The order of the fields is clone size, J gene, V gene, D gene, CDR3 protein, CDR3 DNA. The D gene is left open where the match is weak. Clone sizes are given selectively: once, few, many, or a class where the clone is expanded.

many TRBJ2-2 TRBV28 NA CASSLSPTGELFF TGTGCCAGCAGTTTAAGTCCCACCGGGGAGCTGTTTTTT
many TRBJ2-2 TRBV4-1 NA CASSHLRTNTGELFF TGCGCCAGCAGCCACCTTCGGACGAACACCGGGGAGCTGTTTTTT
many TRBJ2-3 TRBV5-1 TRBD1 CASGWTGGFTDTQYF TGCGCCAGCGGATGGACAGGGGGCTTCACAGATACGCAGTATTTT
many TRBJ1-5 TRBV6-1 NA CASSEATLGNQPQHF TGTGCCAGCAGTGAAGCGACACTTGGCAATCAGCCCCAGCATTTT
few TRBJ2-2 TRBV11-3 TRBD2 CASSPGGGTLSTGELFF TGTGCCAGCAGCCCCGGGGGGGGGACCCTCTCCACCGGGGAGCTGTTTTTT
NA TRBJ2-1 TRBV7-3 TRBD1 CASSLTTGTGDYNEQFF TGTGCCAGCAGCTTGACGACCGGGACAGGGGACTACAATGAGCAGTTCTTC
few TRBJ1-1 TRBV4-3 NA CASSQDNRARHTEAFF TGCGCCAGCAGCCAAGATAATCGCGCCAGACACACTGAAGCTTTCTTT
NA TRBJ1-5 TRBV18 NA CASRRDSNQPQHF TGTGCCAGCCGGAGGGATAGCAATCAGCCCCAGCATTTT
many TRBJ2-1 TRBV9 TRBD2 CASSEQAGFSYNEQFF TGTGCCAGCAGCGAGCAAGCGGGGTTCTCCTACAATGAGCAGTTCTTC
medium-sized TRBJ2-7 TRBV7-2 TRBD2 CASSRTSGIYEQYF TGTGCCAGCAGTCGAACTAGCGGGATCTACGAGCAGTACTTC
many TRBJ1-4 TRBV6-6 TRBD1 CASSTTGGGKLFF TGTGCCAGCAGTACTACAGGGGGCGGGAAACTGTTTTTT
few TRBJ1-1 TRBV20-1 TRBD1 CSAGGQINTEAFF TGCAGTGCTGGGGGACAGATAAACACTGAAGCTTTCTTT
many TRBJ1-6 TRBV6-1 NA CASIAGHLNSPLHF TGTGCCAGCATCGCAGGGCATCTCAATTCACCCCTCCACTTT
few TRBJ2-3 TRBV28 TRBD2 CASSSRSSGRWADTQYF TGTGCCAGCAGTTCCCGCTCGAGCGGGAGATGGGCAGATACGCAGTATTTT
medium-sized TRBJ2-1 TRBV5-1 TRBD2 CASSPTPSGTYYNEQFF TGCGCCAGCAGCCCCACTCCTAGCGGGACCTATTACAATGAGCAGTTCTTC
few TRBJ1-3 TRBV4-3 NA CASSQDWDKNSGNTIYF TGCGCCAGCAGCCAAGATTGGGACAAAAACTCTGGAAACACCATATATTTT
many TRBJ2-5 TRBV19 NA CASSIKGETQYF TGTGCCAGTAGTATTAAAGGCGAGACCCAGTACTTC
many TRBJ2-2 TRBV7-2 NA CASSLQEITGELFF TGTGCCAGCAGCCTCCAGGAAATCACCGGGGAGCTGTTTTTT
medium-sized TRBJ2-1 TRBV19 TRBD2 CASTVGSGRASNEQFF TGTGCCAGTACGGTGGGTAGCGGGAGGGCAAGTAATGAGCAGTTCTTC
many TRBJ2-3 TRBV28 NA CASSLGGSTDTQYF TGTGCCAGCAGTTTAGGGGGGAGCACAGATACGCAGTATTTT
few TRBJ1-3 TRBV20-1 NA CSARQFSGNTIYF TGCAGTGCTAGACAGTTCTCTGGAAACACCATATATTTT
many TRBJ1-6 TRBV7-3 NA CASSLGAGSPLHF TGTGCCAGCAGCTTGGGGGCAGGTTCACCCCTCCACTTT
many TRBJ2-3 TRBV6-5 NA CASSYQGPRGSDTQYF TGTGCCAGCAGTTACCAAGGGCCCCGCGGATCAGATACGCAGTATTTT